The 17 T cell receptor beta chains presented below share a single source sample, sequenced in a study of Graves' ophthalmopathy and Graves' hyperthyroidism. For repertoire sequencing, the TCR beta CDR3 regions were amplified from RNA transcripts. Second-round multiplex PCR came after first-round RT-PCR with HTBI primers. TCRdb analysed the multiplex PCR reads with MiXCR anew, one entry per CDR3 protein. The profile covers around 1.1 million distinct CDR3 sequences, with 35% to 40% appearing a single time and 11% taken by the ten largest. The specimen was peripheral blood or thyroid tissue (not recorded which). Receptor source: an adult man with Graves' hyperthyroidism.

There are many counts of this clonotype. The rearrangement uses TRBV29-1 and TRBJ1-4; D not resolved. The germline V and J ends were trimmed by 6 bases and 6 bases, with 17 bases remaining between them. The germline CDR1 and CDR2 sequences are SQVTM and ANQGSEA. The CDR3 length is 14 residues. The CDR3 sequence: CSVQLFPLYEKLFF. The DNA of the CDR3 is TGCAGCGTACAATTGTTCCCGCTATATGAAAAACTGTTTTTT.

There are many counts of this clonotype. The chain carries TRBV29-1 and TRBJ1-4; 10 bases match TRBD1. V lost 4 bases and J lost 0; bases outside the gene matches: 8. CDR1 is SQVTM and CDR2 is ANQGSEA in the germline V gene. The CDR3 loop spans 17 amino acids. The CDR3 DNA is TGCAGCGTTGCGGGGGACAGGGGCCATGCAACTAATGAAAAACTGTTTTTT. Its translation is CSVAGDRGHATNEKLFF. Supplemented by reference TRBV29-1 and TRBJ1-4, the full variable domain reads SAVISQKPSRDICQRGTSLTIQCQVDSQVTMMFWYRQQPGQSLTLIATANQGSEATYESGFVIDKFPISRPNLTFSTLTVSNMSPEDSSIYLCSVAGDRGHATNEKLFFGSGTQLSVL.

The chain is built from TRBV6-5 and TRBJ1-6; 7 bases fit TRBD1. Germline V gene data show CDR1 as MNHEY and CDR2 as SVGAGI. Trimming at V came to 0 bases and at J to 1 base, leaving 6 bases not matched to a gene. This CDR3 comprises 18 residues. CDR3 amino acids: CASSYSQGVGSYNSPLHF. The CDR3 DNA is TGTGCCAGCAGTTACTCCCAGGGGGTTGGGTCCTATAATTCACCCCTCCACTTT.

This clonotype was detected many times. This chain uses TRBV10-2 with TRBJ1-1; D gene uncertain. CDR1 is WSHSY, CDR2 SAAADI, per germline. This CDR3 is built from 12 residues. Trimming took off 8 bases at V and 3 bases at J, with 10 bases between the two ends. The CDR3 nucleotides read TGCGCCAGCGGGTTCGTTTACACTGAAGCTTTCTTT. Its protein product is CASGFVYTEAFF.

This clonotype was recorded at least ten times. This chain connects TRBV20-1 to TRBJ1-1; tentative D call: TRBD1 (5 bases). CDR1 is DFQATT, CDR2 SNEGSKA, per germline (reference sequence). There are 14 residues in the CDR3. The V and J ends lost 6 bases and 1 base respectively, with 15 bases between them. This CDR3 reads CSASGLGTNTEAFF. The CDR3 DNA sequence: TGCAGTGCGAGTGGGCTGGGGACGAACACTGAAGCTTTCTTT.

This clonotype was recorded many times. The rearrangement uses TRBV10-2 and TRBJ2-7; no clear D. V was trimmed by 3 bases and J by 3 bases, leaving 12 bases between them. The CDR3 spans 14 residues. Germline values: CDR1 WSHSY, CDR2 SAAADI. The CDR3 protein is CASSDNLDGYEQYF. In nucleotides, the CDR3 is TGCGCCAGCAGTGACAACCTAGACGGCTACGAGCAGTACTTC.

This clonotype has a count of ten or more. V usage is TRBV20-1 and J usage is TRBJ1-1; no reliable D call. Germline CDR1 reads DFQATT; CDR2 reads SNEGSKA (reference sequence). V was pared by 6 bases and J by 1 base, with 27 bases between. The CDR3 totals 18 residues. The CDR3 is CSAASNTLRGPSNTEAFF. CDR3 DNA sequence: TGCAGTGCCGCATCCAATACGTTGAGAGGACCCTCGAACACTGAAGCTTTCTTT.

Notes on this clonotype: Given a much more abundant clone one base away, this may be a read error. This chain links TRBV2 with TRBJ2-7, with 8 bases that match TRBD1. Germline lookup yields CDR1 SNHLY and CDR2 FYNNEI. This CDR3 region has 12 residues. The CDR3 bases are TGTGTCAGCAGGAGGACAGGGAGCGAGCAGTACTTC. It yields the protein CVSRRTGSEQYF.

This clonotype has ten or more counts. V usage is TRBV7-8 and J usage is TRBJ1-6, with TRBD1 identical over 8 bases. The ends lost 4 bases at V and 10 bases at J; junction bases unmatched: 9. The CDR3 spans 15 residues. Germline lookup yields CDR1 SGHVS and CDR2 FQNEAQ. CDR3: CASSSRTGSGSPLHF. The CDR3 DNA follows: TGTGCCAGCAGCTCGAGGACAGGGAGCGGATCACCCCTCCACTTT.

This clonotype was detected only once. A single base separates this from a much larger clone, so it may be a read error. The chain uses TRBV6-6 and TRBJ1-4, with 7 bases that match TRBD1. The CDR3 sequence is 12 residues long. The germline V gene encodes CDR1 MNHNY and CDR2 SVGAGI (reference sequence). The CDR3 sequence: CASSTRTGKLSF. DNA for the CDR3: TGTGCCAGCAGTACAAGGACAGGCAAACTGTCTTTT.

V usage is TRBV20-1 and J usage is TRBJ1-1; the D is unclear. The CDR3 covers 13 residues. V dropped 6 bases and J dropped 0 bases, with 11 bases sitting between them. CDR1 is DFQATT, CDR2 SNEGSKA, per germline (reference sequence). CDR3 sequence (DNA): TGCAGTGCCCCGACACCACTGAACACTGAAGCTTTCTTT. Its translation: CSAPTPLNTEAFF.

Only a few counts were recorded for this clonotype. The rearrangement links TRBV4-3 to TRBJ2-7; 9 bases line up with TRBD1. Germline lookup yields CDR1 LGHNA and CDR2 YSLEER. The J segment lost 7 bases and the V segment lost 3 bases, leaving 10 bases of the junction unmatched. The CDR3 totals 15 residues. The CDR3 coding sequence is TGCGCCAGCAGCCACACCGAGACAGGGGGATGGGAGCAGTACTTC. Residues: CASSHTETGGWEQYF.

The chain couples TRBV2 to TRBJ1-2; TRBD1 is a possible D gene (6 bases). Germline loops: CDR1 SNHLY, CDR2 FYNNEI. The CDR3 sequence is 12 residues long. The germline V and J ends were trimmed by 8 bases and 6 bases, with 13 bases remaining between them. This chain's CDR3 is CASRWAGDGYTF. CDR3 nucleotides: TGTGCCAGCCGCTGGGCAGGGGATGGCTACACCTTC.

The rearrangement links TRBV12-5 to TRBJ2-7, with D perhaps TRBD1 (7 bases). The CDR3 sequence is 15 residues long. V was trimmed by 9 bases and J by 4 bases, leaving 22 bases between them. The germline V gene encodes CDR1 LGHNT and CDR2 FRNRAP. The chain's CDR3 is CARDAQGGSGYEQYF. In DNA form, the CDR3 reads TGTGCTAGAGACGCCCAGGGGGGTTCAGGTTACGAGCAGTACTTC.

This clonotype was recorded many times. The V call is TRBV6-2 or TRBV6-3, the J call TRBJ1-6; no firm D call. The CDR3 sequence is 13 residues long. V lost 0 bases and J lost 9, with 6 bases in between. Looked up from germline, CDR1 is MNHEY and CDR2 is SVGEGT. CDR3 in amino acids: CASSYSNPSPLHF. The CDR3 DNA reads TGTGCCAGCAGTTACTCGAATCCTTCACCCCTCCACTTT.

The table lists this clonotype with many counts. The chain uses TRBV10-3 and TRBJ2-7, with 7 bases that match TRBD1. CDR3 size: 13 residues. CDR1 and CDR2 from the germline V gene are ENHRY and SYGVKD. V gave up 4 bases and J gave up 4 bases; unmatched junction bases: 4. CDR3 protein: CAISATGRYEQYF. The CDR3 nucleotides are TGTGCCATCAGTGCGACAGGGAGATACGAGCAGTACTTC.

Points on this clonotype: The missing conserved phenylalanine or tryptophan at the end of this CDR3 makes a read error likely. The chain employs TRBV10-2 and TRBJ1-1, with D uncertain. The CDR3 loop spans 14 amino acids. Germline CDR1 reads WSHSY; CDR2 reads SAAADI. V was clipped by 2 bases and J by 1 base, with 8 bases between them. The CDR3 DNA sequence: TGCGCCAGCAGTGAGGCCGGCACGAACACTGAAGCTTTCTCT. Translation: CASSEAGTNTEAFS.